Listed below are T cell receptor beta chains from one sample, sequenced in a study of blood T cell repertoires in COVID-19. This table comes from immunoSEQ multiplex PCR, and its TCRdb copy is limited to in-frame clones, with some not included. The table records about 370,000 clones, 85% to 90% of them present only once. The material sequenced was PBMCs or T cells enriched from blood (not recorded which). These receptors were taken from a woman in her twenties or thirties who had recovered from COVID-19. Both conserved end residues are part of each CDR3. The order of the fields is V gene, J gene, D gene, clone size, CDR3 protein, CDR3 DNA. D genes are given only for firm matches. Rows may omit the clone size; those that give it use once, few, many or a size class.

>TRBV18|TRBJ1-4|.|.
CASSPYDDQRRNEKLFF
TGTGCCAGCTCACCCTATGACGACCAAAGGAGGAATGAAAAACTGTTTTTT
>TRBV18|TRBJ1-1|TRBD1|few
CASSPPTGFTEAFF
TGTGCCAGCTCACCACCGACAGGGTTCACAGAAGCTTTCTTT
>TRBV2|TRBJ2-3|.|.
CASSYTDTQYF
TGTGCCAGCAGTTACACAGATACGCAGTATTTT
>TRBV5-1|TRBJ2-5|.|.
CASSLVATNQETQYF
TGCGCCAGCAGCTTGGTAGCGACTAACCAAGAGACCCAGTACTTC
>TRBV6-5|TRBJ2-2|TRBD2|few
CASRLGLAGAGELFF
TGTGCCAGCAGACTGGGACTAGCGGGCGCCGGGGAGCTGTTTTTT
>TRBV21-1|TRBJ1-2|.|.
CASSKVSPRDRGREYGYTF
TGTGCCAGCAGCAAAGTCTCACCGCGGGACAGGGGGCGAGAATATGGCTACACCTTC
>TRBV7-8|TRBJ1-4|TRBD1|few
CASSKTGTESIEKLFF
TGTGCCAGCAGCAAAACCGGGACAGAGTCAATTGAAAAACTGTTTTTT
>TRBV29-1|TRBJ1-1|.|.
CSVEDLRLGGNTEAFF
TGCAGCGTTGAAGATCTAAGATTGGGGGGGAACACTGAAGCTTTCTTT
>TRBV7-6|TRBJ2-3|TRBD2|.
CASSFLAGEDSGSTDTQYF
TGTGCCAGCAGCTTCCTAGCGGGAGAGGACTCAGGCAGCACAGATACGCAGTATTTT
>TRBV7-9|TRBJ1-1|.|.
CASRNTALGEAFF
TGTGCCAGCAGAAACACAGCCCTTGGCGAAGCTTTCTTT
>TRBV27|TRBJ2-2|TRBD2|.
CASKSGLASGELFF
TGTGCCAGCAAATCGGGACTAGCCTCCGGGGAGCTGTTTTTT
>TRBV19|TRBJ2-7|TRBD1|.
CASSLGQGSYEQYF
TGTGCCAGTAGTCTAGGACAGGGATCGTACGAGCAGTACTTC
>TRBV28|TRBJ1-4|.|.
CASSLGGVATNEKLFF
TGTGCCAGCAGTCTAGGGGGGGTTGCAACTAATGAAAAACTGTTTTTT
>TRBV7-3|TRBJ2-3|.|.
CASSLIAETDTQYF
TGTGCCAGCAGCTTAATTGCAGAAACAGATACGCAGTATTTT
>TRBV6-1|TRBJ1-3|TRBD1|.
CASSELLRGQLSSGNTIYF
TGTGCCAGCAGTGAACTTCTTAGGGGACAGCTGAGCTCTGGAAACACCATATATTTT
>TRBV11-2|TRBJ2-2|.|.
CASREARGYTGELFF
TGTGCCAGCAGGGAAGCCCGGGGGTACACCGGGGAGCTGTTTTTT
>TRBV5-4|TRBJ2-3|TRBD2|.
CASSLEASGRTDTQYF
TGTGCCAGCAGCTTGGAGGCTAGCGGGAGAACAGATACGCAGTATTTT
>TRBV5-1|TRBJ1-6|TRBD1|.
CASSFTLQGANSPLHF
TGCGCCAGCAGCTTTACACTACAGGGGGCTAATTCACCCCTCCACTTT
>TRBV6-1|TRBJ1-1|.|.
CASSEYWGGSTEAFF
TGTGCCAGCAGTGAATATTGGGGCGGGAGCACTGAAGCTTTCTTT
>TRBV27|TRBJ1-1|.|.
CASSLSWTVNTEAFF
TGTGCCAGCAGTTTATCGTGGACAGTCAACACTGAAGCTTTCTTT
>TRBV6-5|TRBJ2-5|TRBD1|once
CASSRATGQETQYF
TGTGCCAGCAGTAGAGCGACAGGGCAAGAGACCCAGTACTTC
>TRBV9|TRBJ1-6|.|.
CASSVGGGSAISPLHF
TGTGCCAGCAGCGTAGGAGGGGGTTCAGCGATTTCACCCCTCCACTTT
>TRBV9|TRBJ2-1|.|.
CASSVGIDFSYNEQFF
TGTGCCAGCAGCGTAGGGATCGACTTCTCCTACAATGAGCAGTTCTTC
>TRBV9|TRBJ2-7|TRBD1|.
CASSVGPGTGGYEQYF
TGTGCCAGCAGCGTAGGCCCTGGGACAGGGGGCTACGAGCAGTACTTC
>TRBV9|TRBJ1-3|.|.
CASSVASSYRGTSGNTIYF
TGTGCCAGCAGCGTAGCCTCGAGTTATAGGGGGACCTCTGGAAACACCATATATTTT
>TRBV4-3|TRBJ1-1|.|.
CASSEDGGANTEAFF
TGCGCCAGCAGCGAAGACGGAGGGGCAAACACTGAAGCTTTCTTT
>TRBV9|TRBJ2-3|TRBD2|.
CASSAGGFADTQYF
TGTGCCAGCAGCGCGGGAGGGTTCGCAGATACGCAGTATTTT
>TRBV5-1|TRBJ2-1|TRBD1|.
CASSLAQGGNEQFF
TGCGCCAGCAGCTTAGCACAGGGGGGCAATGAGCAGTTCTTC
>TRBV27|TRBJ1-6|TRBD1|.
CASQGEANWALHF
TGTGCCTCCCAGGGGGAGGCAAATTGGGCCCTCCACTTT
>TRBV12-5|TRBJ1-1|.|.
CASGFGGEAFF
TGTGCTAGTGGTTTCGGAGGGGAAGCTTTCTTT
>TRBV11-2|TRBJ2-1|.|.
CASSLDPGDEQFF
TGTGCCAGCAGCTTAGATCCTGGAGATGAGCAGTTCTTC
>TRBV6-5|TRBJ1-1|.|.
CASSLTVNTEAFF
TGTGCCAGCAGTTTAACAGTGAACACTGAAGCTTTCTTT
>TRBV24-1|TRBJ2-2|.|few
CATSGGTTTGELFF
TGTGCCACCAGTGGAGGGACAACCACCGGGGAGCTGTTTTTT
>TRBV23-1|TRBJ1-6|.|.
CASSQLDRPNSPLHF
TGCGCCAGCAGTCAACTTGACAGGCCCAATTCACCCCTCCACTTT
>TRBV9|TRBJ1-6|TRBD1|.
CASSVGHRPGQGSKGYNSPLHF
TGTGCCAGCAGCGTAGGACATAGGCCGGGACAGGGGTCGAAGGGGTATAATTCACCCCTCCACTTT
>TRBV9|TRBJ2-4|TRBD1|.
CASSVGAGGIENIQYF
TGTGCCAGCAGCGTAGGGGCAGGGGGCATCGAAAACATTCAGTACTTC
>TRBV12-3/TRBV12-4|TRBJ1-1|TRBD1|once
CASQIGQGPEAFF
TGTGCCAGCCAAATTGGACAGGGCCCTGAAGCTTTCTTT
>TRBV15|TRBJ2-7|.|.
CATRGSKYEQYF
TGTGCCACCAGAGGTAGCAAATACGAGCAGTACTTC
>TRBV7-9|TRBJ2-7|.|.
CASSPQVRAEQYF
TGTGCCAGCAGCCCACAGGTTCGGGCCGAGCAGTACTTC
>TRBV10-2|TRBJ2-3|.|.
CASSGPSTQYF
TGCGCCAGCAGTGGTCCGTCGACGCAGTATTTT